Shown below are 5 T cell receptor beta chains from a single sample sequenced in a study of T cell repertoires in cytomegalovirus infection. TCRdb reanalysed the reads using MiXCR and keeps one entry per CDR3 protein. The sample carries some 390,000 distinct CDR3 sequences, less than 20% recorded once. The sequenced material came from PBMCs. These receptors originate from a human donor in good health (CMV status not recorded). Some clones in this sample may be carry-over from other donors' samples.

The chain is built from TRBV7-2 and TRBJ2-7; D perhaps matches TRBD2 (5 bases). Trimming stripped 5 bases from V and 4 bases from J, with 12 bases between. The CDR3 is 13 amino acids. CDR1 is SGHTA, CDR2 FQGNSA, per germline. The CDR3 spells CASSPPPGYEQYF. The CDR3 bases are TGTGCCAGCAGCCCCCCCCCGGGGTACGAGCAGTACTTC.

Only a few counts were recorded for this clonotype. The genes are TRBV24-1 and TRBJ1-5; 8 positions match TRBD1. This CDR3 has 16 amino acids. With 5 bases clipped from V and 5 bases from J, the junction kept 10 bases outside the gene matches. CDR1 and CDR2 (germline): KGHDR, SFDVKD. CDR3 in amino acids: CATSGWTGQGYQPQHF. As DNA, the CDR3 is TGTGCCACCAGTGGTTGGACAGGGCAAGGATATCAGCCCCAGCATTTT.

The table lists this clonotype with a few counts. V is TRBV19 and J is TRBJ2-3, with D hard to call. V was pared by 5 bases and J by 0 bases, with 6 bases between. CDR1 and CDR2 from the germline V gene are LNHDA and SQIVND (reference sequence). CDR3 length equals 13 residues. CDR3 nucleotide sequence: TGTGCCAGTAGTGCGGACAGCACAGATACGCAGTATTTT. As protein: CASSADSTDTQYF.

This clonotype was picked up many times. V and J are TRBV7-2 and TRBJ1-6; 10 bases agree with TRBD1. CDR3 length: 15 residues. V shed 1 base, J shed 8 bases, and the junction held 2 bases outside the gene matches. Germline CDR1 SGHTA, CDR2 FQGNSA. CDR3 sequence: CASSLEGQGYSPLHF. CDR3 coding DNA: TGTGCCAGCAGCTTAGAGGGACAGGGGTATTCACCCCTCCACTTT.

This clonotype was seen only once. This chain uses TRBV20-1 with TRBJ1-1; D ambiguous. Germline lookup yields CDR1 DFQATT and CDR2 SNEGSKA (reference sequence). The ends were cut back, 1 base at V and 3 bases at J, with 6 bases in the middle. The CDR3 has 12 residues. CDR3: CSARGIYTEAFF. The CDR3 nucleotides are TGCAGTGCTAGAGGTATTTACACTGAAGCTTTCTTT.